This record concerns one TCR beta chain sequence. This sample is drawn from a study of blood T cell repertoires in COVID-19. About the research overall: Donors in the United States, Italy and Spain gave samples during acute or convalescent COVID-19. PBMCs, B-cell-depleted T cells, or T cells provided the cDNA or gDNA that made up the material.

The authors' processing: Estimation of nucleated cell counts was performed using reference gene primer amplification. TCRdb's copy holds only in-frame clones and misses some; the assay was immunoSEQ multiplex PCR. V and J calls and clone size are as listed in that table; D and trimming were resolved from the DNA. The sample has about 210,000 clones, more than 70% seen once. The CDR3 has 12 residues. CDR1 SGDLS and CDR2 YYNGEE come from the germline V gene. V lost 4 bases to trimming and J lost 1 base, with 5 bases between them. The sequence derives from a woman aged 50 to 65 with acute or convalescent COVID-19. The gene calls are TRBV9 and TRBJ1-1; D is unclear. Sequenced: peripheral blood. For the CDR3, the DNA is TGTGCCAGCAGCCTGGCGAACACTGAAGCTTTCTTT. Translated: CASSLANTEAFF.